The text below deals with one T cell receptor (beta chain). Antigen unknown. Sequenced by immunoSEQ multiplex PCR; TCRdb stores in-frame clones only, minus some. The sample yields 190,000 or so clones, around 63% seen once. The data originate from a study of shared clonotypes between healthy human individuals. Study-level points and caveats: Between a few donors, naive CD4 clonotypes were shared at a level of approximately 5%. Since donors were few, the genetic and exposure-history diversity represented was limited. Naive subsets, compared against memory subsets, generally had larger estimated richness values.

V lost 7 bases to trimming and J lost 5 bases; unmatched junction nucleotides: 10. The germline V gene has CDR1 SGDLS and CDR2 YYNGEE. This CDR3 is built from 14 residues. This receptor was obtained from a man aged 30 to 39 in good health. Sequences were obtained from memory CD4+ T cells sorted from blood. As for subset: CD45RA-negative fraction. The chain recombines TRBV9 with TRBJ2-3; 7 positions match TRBD2. The CDR3 spells CASAGGTRGDTQYF. CDR3 nucleotide sequence: TGTGCCAGCGCCGGGGGGACCCGAGGAGATACGCAGTATTTT.